This T cell receptor (beta chain) appears in the sequencing data of a study of blood T cell repertoires in COVID-19 (dated by TCRdb to the early 2020s). At the level of the whole study: Collaborator samples came from the United States, Italy and Spain and covered acute and convalescent phases of COVID-19. HLA class I and class II types, where available, came from metadata supplied by the sample provider rather than from assay-based typing. Samples came from the ongoing ImmuneRACE study (first 160 participants) plus 1,254 subjects from 6 global collaborators. Subjects who had been exposed to COVID-19, were actively infected with it, or had recovered from it provided the deeply sampled blood TCRbeta repertoires that made up the dataset. A freely available public database, intended as a resource for researchers studying the immune response to SARS-CoV-2, is where the repertoires were released. The sample metadata nearly always contained a de-identified subject ID, COVID-19 status, age in years and sex. The prospective study material was composed of cDNA or gDNA derived from T cells, B-cell-depleted T cells, or PBMCs. The full study reports these points: The quantity of clinical and demographic metadata differed by source and by participant and was supplied without curation.

Participants in the prospective study were aged about 18 to 89 years, lived in 24 United States geographic areas, and enrolled through a virtual design. In the prospective study, participants were assigned to cohorts based on the clinical history participants reported in a screening survey and a study questionnaire. For ImmuneRACE Cohort 3, a participant was defined as recovered based on two consecutive negative NP/OP PCR tests, clearance by a healthcare professional, or resolution of symptoms. Mobile phlebotomists in the prospective study collected whole blood, serum and a nasopharyngeal or oropharyngeal swab from every participant. Additional blood draws and questionnaires over an approximately 2-month period could optionally be provided by prospective study participants. Blood samples from the prospective study were shipped frozen or at room temperature prior to DNA extraction. TCRbeta CDR3 regions were amplified from genomic DNA using the immunoSEQ Assay, a bias-controlled multiplex PCR. On the authors' methods: The number of nucleated cells in each sample was estimated by amplification of reference gene primers within the assay. Sequence reads were collapsed and filtered to measure the absolute abundance of every unique TCRbeta CDR3 rearrangement. Productive Simpson clonality was computed per sample as the square root of Simpson's diversity index over productive rearrangements. TCRdb re-hosts the immuneACCESS table, in-frame sequences only. Its copies lack some clones; in the studies checked, an unresolved V gene accounts for under half of them, and the cause for the rest is not known. The D gene and trimming were derived from the DNA, and the V and J assignments and clone size from that table. For this sample there are 150,000 to 200,000 clones; about 78% appear just once. The ten top clones hold roughly 17% of the sample.

The germline V gene (reference sequence) sets CDR1 to LGHDT and CDR2 to YNNKEL. The junction shows trimming of 3 bases on V and 4 bases on J, and the gene matches do not reach 18 bases of it. Its CDR3 holds 19 amino acids, cysteine through phenylalanine. Just the 57-base CDR3 DNA is kept, in frame starting at base 1. For this clone: Its antigen has not been determined. The record has no base qualities; no much larger clone is one base away.

Material for sequencing was PBMCs or T cells enriched from blood (not recorded which). This TCR was sampled from a woman in her forties or fifties who had recovered from COVID-19. The chain joins TRBV3-1 (or the pseudogene TRBV3-2) to TRBJ2-7; TRBD2 agrees with 10 junctional bases. The CDR3 in this case is CASSHYRLAGLRRGYEQYF. DNA sequence: TGTGCCAGCAGCCACTACCGACTAGCGGGTCTTCGGAGGGGGTACGAGCAGTACTTC.